This T cell receptor (beta chain) emerged from a study of CD8 T cells in ankylosing spondylitis. Broader study findings: Reportedly, matched ankylosing spondylitis synovial fluid was significantly enriched for disease-linked clones. CD8+ disease-linked clones were present at relatively low frequencies in blood. Seemingly distinctive of ankylosing spondylitis blood was a TCR beta motif formed by eight highly homologous variants.

The authors made TCR beta libraries by quantitative 5'-RACE with molecular barcodes. Using its own MiXCR run on the 5' RACE reads, TCRdb lists one record per CDR3 protein. Here the sample spans more than 400,000 distinct CDR3 sequences, about 5.7% being singletons. This CDR3 spans 15 amino acids. Deletions cut 5 bases from V and 10 bases from J, with 21 bases between. In germline, CDR1 is MDHEN, CDR2 SYDVKM. In this sample, this clonotype turned up many times. Its antigen is not known. The source of this sequence is a male donor with ankylosing spondylitis. The chain recombines TRBV28 with TRBJ1-5; D gene uncertain. Sequencing was performed on blood, either unsorted or a sorted T cell fraction (not recorded which). The CDR3 DNA is TGTGCCAGCAGTACCCGGGTCCTACTTCTGCAACCCCAGCATTTT. The encoded protein is CASSTRVLLLQPQHF.